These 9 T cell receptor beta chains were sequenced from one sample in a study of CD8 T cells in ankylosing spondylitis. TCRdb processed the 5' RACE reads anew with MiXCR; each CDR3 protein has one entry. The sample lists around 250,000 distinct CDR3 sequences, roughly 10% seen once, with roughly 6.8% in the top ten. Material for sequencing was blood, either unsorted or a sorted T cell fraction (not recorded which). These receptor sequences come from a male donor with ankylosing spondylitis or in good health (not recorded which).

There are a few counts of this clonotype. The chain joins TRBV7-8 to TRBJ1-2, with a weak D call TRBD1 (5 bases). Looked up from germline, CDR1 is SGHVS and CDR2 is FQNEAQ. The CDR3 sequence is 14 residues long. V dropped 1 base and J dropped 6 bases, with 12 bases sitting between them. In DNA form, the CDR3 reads TGTGCCAGCAGCTTAGGGTCAGGGATCCATGGCTACACCTTC. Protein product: CASSLGSGIHGYTF.

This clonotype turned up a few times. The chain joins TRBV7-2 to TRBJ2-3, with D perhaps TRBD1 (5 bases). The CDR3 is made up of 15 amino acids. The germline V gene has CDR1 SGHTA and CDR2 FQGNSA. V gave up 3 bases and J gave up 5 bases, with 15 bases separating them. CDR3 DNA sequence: TGTGCCAGCAGCTTGGGGCTTCTGATCGGAGATACGCAGTATTTT. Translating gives CASSLGLLIGDTQYF.

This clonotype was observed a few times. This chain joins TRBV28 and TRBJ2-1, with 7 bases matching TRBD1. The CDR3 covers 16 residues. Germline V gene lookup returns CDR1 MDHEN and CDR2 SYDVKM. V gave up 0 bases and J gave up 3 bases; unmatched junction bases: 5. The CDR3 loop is CASSLWVGGYYNEQFF. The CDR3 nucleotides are TGTGCCAGCAGTTTATGGGTAGGGGGCTACTACAATGAGCAGTTCTTC.

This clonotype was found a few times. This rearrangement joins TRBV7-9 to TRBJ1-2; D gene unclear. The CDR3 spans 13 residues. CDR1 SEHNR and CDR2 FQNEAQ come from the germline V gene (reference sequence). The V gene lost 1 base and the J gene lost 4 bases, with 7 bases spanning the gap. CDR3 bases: TGTGCCAGCAGCTTAGATAGGGCCTATGGCTACACCTTC. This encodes CASSLDRAYGYTF.

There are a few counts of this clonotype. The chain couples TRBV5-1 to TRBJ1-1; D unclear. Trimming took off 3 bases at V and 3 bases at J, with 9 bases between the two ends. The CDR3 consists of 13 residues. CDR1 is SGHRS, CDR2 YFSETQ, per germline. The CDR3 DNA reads TGCGCCAGCAGCTGGGCCCGATACACTGAAGCTTTCTTT. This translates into CASSWARYTEAFF. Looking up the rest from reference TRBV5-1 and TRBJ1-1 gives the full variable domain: KAGVTQTPRYLIKTRGQQVTLSCSPISGHRSVSWYQQTPGQGLQFLFEYFSETQRNKGNFPGRFSGRQFSNSRSEMNVSTLELGDSALYLCASSWARYTEAFFGQGTRLTVV.

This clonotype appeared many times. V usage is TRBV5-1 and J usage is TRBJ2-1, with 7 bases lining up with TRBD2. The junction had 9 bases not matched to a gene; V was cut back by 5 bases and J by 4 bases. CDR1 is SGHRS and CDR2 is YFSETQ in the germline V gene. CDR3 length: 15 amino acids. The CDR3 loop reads CASRSSSGAYNEQFF. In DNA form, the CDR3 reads TGCGCCAGCAGATCCTCTAGCGGAGCTTACAATGAGCAGTTCTTC.

The CDR3 coding sequence is TGTGCCAGCAGTTCCAGGAGGGGAGGCTCCTACAATGAGCAGTTCTTC. Its translation is CASSSRRGGSYNEQFF. The genes are TRBV6-5 and TRBJ2-1; possible D gene TRBD2, 6 bases. Trimming took 4 bases from V and 0 from J, leaving 13 bases between them. CDR3 size: 16 residues. Germline V gene data show CDR1 as MNHEY and CDR2 as SVGAGI.

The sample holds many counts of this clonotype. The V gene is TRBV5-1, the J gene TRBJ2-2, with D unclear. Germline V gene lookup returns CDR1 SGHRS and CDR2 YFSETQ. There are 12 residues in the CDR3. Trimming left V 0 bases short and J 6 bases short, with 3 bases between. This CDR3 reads CASSLAPGELFF. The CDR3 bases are TGCGCCAGCAGCTTGGCTCCCGGGGAGCTGTTTTTT.

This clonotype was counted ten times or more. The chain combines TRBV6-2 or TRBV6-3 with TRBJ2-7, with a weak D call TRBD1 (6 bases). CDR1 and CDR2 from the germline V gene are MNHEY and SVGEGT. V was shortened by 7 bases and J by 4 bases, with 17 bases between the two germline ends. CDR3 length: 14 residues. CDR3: CASKKRGSLYEQYF. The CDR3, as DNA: TGTGCCAGCAAAAAAAGGGGGTCACTGTACGAGCAGTACTTC.